These T cell receptor beta chains were read from a single sample in a study of CD8 T cells in ankylosing spondylitis. TCRdb re-analysed the 5' RACE reads in MiXCR, keeping a single row per CDR3 protein. Here the sample spans some 270,000 distinct CDR3 sequences, under 35% being singletons. The sequenced material came from blood, either unsorted or a sorted T cell fraction (not recorded which). The receptor source for this set is a male donor with ankylosing spondylitis or in good health (not recorded which). Both conserved end residues are part of each CDR3. A D gene is named only where the DNA matches it firmly. Part of the rows lack a size; the others show once, few, many or a class for expanded clones.

D	V	J	size	CDR3	DNA
-	TRBV10-3	TRBJ1-6	few	CAVDTGWFPF	TGTGCCGTGGACACCGGTTGGTTTCCCTTT
-	TRBV10-3	TRBJ2-2	-	CASILGELFF	TGTGCCAGCATACTCGGGGAGCTGTTTTTT
-	TRBV6-5	TRBJ2-1	many	CASSKYNEQFF	TGTGCCAGCAGTAAGTACAATGAGCAGTTCTTC
TRBD2	TRBV6-1	TRBJ2-3	few	CASRTGGRDTQYF	TGTGCCAGCAGAACGGGGGGGCGGGATACGCAGTATTTT
-	TRBV29-1	TRBJ2-7	-	CSVEGDNVGIYEQYF	TGCAGCGTTGAAGGGGACAACGTCGGGATCTACGAGCAGTACTTC
-	TRBV5-6	TRBJ2-2	few	CASSQVGHANTGELFF	TGTGCCAGCAGCCAAGTTGGACACGCGAACACCGGGGAGCTGTTTTTT
-	TRBV29-1	TRBJ2-2	few	CSVEWQNTGELFF	TGCAGCGTTGAATGGCAGAACACCGGGGAGCTGTTTTTT
TRBD1	TRBV10-3	TRBJ2-7	many	CAIRDRVSYEQYF	TGTGCCATCAGGGACAGGGTCTCCTACGAGCAGTACTTC
TRBD1	TRBV20-1	TRBJ1-4	few	CSARGQGWHEKLFF	TGCAGTGCTAGAGGACAGGGGTGGCATGAAAAACTGTTTTTT
-	TRBV5-1	TRBJ2-1	few	CASSLGVGQFF	TGCGCCAGCAGCCTGGGCGTAGGGCAGTTCTTC
-	TRBV5-6	TRBJ1-2	few	CASSLLRANGGYTF	TGTGCCAGCAGCTTGCTAAGGGCCAACGGTGGCTACACCTTC
TRBD1	TRBV5-1	TRBJ1-6	-	CASSTDRAFSPLHF	TGCGCCAGCAGCACGGACAGGGCTTTTTCACCCCTCCACTTT
-	TRBV7-6	TRBJ2-5	-	CASSSPTEETQYF	TGTGCCAGCAGCTCACCGACAGAAGAGACCCAGTACTTC
-	TRBV2	TRBJ2-1	-	CASSERIEQFF	TGTGCCAGCAGTGAAAGGATTGAGCAGTTCTTC
TRBD1	TRBV6-1	TRBJ1-2	many	CASRKTGDNYGYTF	TGTGCCAGCAGAAAGACAGGGGACAACTATGGCTACACCTTC
-	TRBV12-3/TRBV12-4	TRBJ2-5	-	CASSYRVTETQYF	TGTGCCAGCAGTTACAGGGTTACCGAGACCCAGTACTTC
-	TRBV10-2	TRBJ2-7	-	CASSEPQLGQTYEQYF	TGCGCCAGCAGTGAGCCACAATTAGGGCAGACCTACGAGCAGTACTTC
TRBD1	TRBV6-1	TRBJ1-1	-	CASSRTGNTEAFF	TGTGCCAGCAGCCGGACAGGGAACACTGAAGCTTTCTTT
-	TRBV15	TRBJ2-1	-	CATSRDLLGEQFF	TGTGCCACCAGCAGAGATCTCTTAGGTGAGCAGTTCTTC
-	TRBV11-2	TRBJ2-5	few	CASSFLGDWGETQYF	TGTGCCAGCAGCTTTCTCGGGGACTGGGGGGAGACCCAGTACTTC
-	TRBV9	TRBJ2-5	few	CASSVDRQETQYF	TGTGCCAGCAGCGTAGACAGGCAAGAGACCCAGTACTTC
-	TRBV20-1	TRBJ1-6	-	CSARETDSPLHF	TGCAGTGCTAGAGAGACAGATTCACCCCTCCACTTT
-	TRBV28	TRBJ2-7	-	CASSSPGQYYEQYF	TGTGCCAGCAGCTCCCCGGGACAATACTACGAGCAGTACTTC
TRBD2	TRBV5-5	TRBJ2-3	-	CASSLVLSGGTDTQYF	TGTGCCAGCAGCTTGGTCCTTAGCGGGGGCACAGATACGCAGTATTTT
-	TRBV7-8	TRBJ2-1	-	CASSLGQAPNEQFF	TGTGCCAGCAGCTTAGGACAGGCCCCCAATGAGCAGTTCTTC
TRBD1	TRBV9	TRBJ1-4	once	CASSVTGGVGEKLFF	TGTGCCAGCAGCGTAACAGGGGGCGTAGGCGAAAAACTGTTTTTT